This T cell receptor (beta chain) was identified during a study of regulatory T cells in long-lasting Graves disease. Libraries of TCR beta came from iRepertoire HTBI primers plus Arm-PCR of CDR3 regions. TCRdb analysed the multiplex PCR reads with MiXCR anew, one entry per CDR3 protein. The sample shows about 240,000 distinct CDR3 sequences, over 20% of them seen only once. This clonotype occurred many times. Its target is not known. Whole-study results and caveats: Relative to new patients (roughly 900), persistent patients exhibited greater sharing of public clonotypes (approximately 3,000). Samples came from peripheral blood alone, without thyroid tissue.

Time point of the sample: newly diagnosed GD, antithyroid drugs for less than 3 months. TCR sequences were obtained from RNA taken from PBMCs. The germline gives CDR1 SGHNT, CDR2 YENEEA. The CDR3 totals 16 residues. J was trimmed by 6 bases and V by 5 bases; bases with no gene match: 9. This sequence was found in a female donor with Graves disease. The rearrangement links TRBV11-3 to TRBJ1-4, with 10 positions matching TRBD1. The input for sequencing was peripheral blood mononuclear cells (PBMCs), taken at new diagnosis, from a patient treated with antithyroid drugs. The CDR3, as DNA: TGTGCCAGCAGCCTCACCACCGGGACAGGGGATGAAAAACTGTTTTTT. Its translation is CASSLTTGTGDEKLFF. Full variable domain (missing parts from reference TRBV11-3 and TRBJ1-4): EAGVVQSPRYKIIEKKQPVAFWCNPISGHNTLYWYLQNLGQGPELLIRYENEEAVDDSQLPKDRFSAERLKGVDSTLKIQPAELGDSAVYLCASSLTTGTGDEKLFFGSGTQLSVL.